This T cell receptor (beta chain) came from a study of blood T cell repertoires in COVID-19. The protocol was immunoSEQ multiplex PCR, while the TCRdb copy is restricted to in-frame clones and leaves out a portion. The table includes about 270,000 clones, more than 85% detected once. CDR1 and CDR2 (germline): SGHNT, YENEEA. This CDR3 comprises 13 residues. V lost 4 bases, J lost 3 bases, and 0 bases stayed unmatched. The chain employs TRBV11-3 and TRBJ2-4; 7 bases are shared with TRBD1. Material: PBMCs or T cells enriched from blood (not recorded which). This TCR came from a man aged 40-50 years who had been exposed to COVID-19. This CDR3 is CASSWDSKNIQYF. The CDR3 region has the DNA TGTGCCAGCAGCTGGGACAGCAAAAACATTCAGTACTTC.